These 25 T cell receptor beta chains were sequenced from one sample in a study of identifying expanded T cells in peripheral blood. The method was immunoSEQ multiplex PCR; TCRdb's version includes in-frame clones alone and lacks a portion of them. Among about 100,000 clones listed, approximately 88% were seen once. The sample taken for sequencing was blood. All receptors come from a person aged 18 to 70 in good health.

This CDR3 is CASSIQTDQETQYF. In DNA, the CDR3 is TGTGCCAGTAGTATACAGACAGATCAAGAGACCCAGTACTTC. J is TRBJ2-5 and V is TRBV19; maybe TRBD1 (5 bases). The CDR3 length is 14 residues. V was trimmed by 2 bases and J by 2 bases, leaving 9 bases between them. Germline CDR1 LNHDA, CDR2 SQIVND (reference sequence).

CDR3 sequence: CASIKPGGRRRTEAFF. CDR3 in DNA: TGCGCCAGCATTAAGCCAGGCGGGCGTAGGAGGACTGAAGCTTTCTTT. V is TRBV10-1 and J is TRBJ1-1, with D unclear. CDR1 is WNHNN and CDR2 is SYGVQD in the germline V gene (reference sequence). The ends were cut back, 7 bases at V and 5 bases at J, with 23 bases in the middle. CDR3 length equals 16 residues.

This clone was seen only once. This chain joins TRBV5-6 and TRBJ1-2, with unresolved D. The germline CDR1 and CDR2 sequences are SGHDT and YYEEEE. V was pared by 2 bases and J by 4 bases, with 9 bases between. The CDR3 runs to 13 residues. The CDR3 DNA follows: TGTGCCAGCAGCTTTGCGGGCGGCTATGGCTACACCTTC. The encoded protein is CASSFAGGYGYTF.

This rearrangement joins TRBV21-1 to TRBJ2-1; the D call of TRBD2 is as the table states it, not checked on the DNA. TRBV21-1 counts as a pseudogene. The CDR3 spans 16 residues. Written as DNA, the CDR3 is TGTGCCAGCAGCAAAGGGGCCCAGGGAGGGAAGGATGAGCAGTTCTTC. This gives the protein CASSKGAQGGKDEQFF.

Here the CDR3 reads CSVELTSSTQYF. For the CDR3, the DNA is TGCAGCGTTGAACTGACTAGTAGTACGCAGTATTTT. The J gene is TRBJ2-3, the V gene TRBV29-1; perhaps TRBD2 as D (6 bases). The CDR3 contains 12 residues. V shed 2 bases and J shed 8 bases, with 11 bases lying between them. Looked up from germline, CDR1 is SQVTM and CDR2 is ANQGSEA.

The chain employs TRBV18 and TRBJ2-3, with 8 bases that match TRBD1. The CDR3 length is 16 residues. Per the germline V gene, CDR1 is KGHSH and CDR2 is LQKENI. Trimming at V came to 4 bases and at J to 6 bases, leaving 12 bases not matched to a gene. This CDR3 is CASSLKEDRVSDTQYF. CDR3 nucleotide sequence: TGTGCCAGCTCACTAAAAGAGGACAGGGTTTCCGATACGCAGTATTTT. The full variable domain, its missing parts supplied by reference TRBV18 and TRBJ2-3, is NAGVMQNPRHLVRRRGQEARLRCSPMKGHSHVYWYRQLPEEGLKFMVYLQKENIIDESGMPKERFSAEFPKEGPSILRIQQVVRGDSAAYFCASSLKEDRVSDTQYFGPGTRLTVL.

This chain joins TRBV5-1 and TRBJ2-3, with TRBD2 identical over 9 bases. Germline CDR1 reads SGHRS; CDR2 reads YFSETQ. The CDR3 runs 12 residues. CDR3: CASSGETDTQYF. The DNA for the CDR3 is TGCGCGTCTAGCGGGGAAACAGATACGCAGTATTTT.

CDR3 sequence (DNA): TGCGCCAGCAGCACACAAGAGACCCAGTACTTC. Its translation is CASSTQETQYF. This chain links TRBV5-1 with TRBJ2-5; D gene unclear. There are 11 residues in the CDR3. Between the trimmed V and J ends, which lost 4 bases and 2 bases, there was a span of 3 bases. CDR1 SGHRS and CDR2 YFSETQ come from the germline V gene.

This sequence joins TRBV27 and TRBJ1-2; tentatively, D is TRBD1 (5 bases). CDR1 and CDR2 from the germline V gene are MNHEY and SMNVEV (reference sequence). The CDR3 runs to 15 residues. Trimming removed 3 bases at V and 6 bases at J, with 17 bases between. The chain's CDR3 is CASSFSRGTGDGYTF. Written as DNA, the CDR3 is TGTGCCAGCAGTTTCTCTCGGGGGACGGGGGATGGCTACACCTTC.

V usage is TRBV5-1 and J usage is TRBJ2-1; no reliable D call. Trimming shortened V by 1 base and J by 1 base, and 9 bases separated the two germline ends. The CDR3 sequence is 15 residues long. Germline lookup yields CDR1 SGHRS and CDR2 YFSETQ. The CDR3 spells CASSLTLGSYNEQFF. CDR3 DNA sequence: TGCGCCAGCAGCTTGACCCTAGGATCCTACAATGAGCAGTTCTTC.

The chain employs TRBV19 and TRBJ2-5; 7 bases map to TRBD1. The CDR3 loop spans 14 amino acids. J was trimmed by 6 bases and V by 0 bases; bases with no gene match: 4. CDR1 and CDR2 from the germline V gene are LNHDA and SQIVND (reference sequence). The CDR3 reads CASSIDRQGQTQYF. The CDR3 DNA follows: TGTGCCAGTAGTATAGATCGACAGGGTCAGACCCAGTACTTC.

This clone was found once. The CDR3 coding sequence is TGTGCCAGCAGCTCGGAGGGGGTACGGTCTGAAGCTTTCTTT. It encodes CASSSEGVRSEAFF. This chain links TRBV7-2 with TRBJ1-1, with D maybe TRBD1 (6 bases). The CDR3 is 14 amino acids. V was clipped by 4 bases and J by 6 bases, with 15 bases between them. The germline CDR1 and CDR2 sequences are SGHTA and FQGNSA.

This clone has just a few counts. CDR3 residues: CASSVVSEQYF. Written as DNA, the CDR3 is TGTGCCAGCAGTGTTGTTTCCGAGCAGTACTTC. The rearrangement links TRBV25-1 to TRBJ2-7; D is ambiguous. Germline V CDR1 and CDR2: MGHDK, SYGVNS. Trimming left V 4 bases short and J 6 bases short, with 7 bases between. This CDR3 has 11 residues.

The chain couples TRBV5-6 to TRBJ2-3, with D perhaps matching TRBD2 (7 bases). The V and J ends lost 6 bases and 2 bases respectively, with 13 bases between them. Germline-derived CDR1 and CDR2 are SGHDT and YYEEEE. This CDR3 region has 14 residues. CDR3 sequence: CASNRDYSTDTQYF. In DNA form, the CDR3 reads TGTGCCAGCAACAGGGACTATTCCACAGATACGCAGTATTTT.

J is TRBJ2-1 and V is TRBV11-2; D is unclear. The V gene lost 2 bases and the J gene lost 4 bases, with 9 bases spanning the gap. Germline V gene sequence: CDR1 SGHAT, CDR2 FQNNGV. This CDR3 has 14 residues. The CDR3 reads CASSLMGRYNEQFF. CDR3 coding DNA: TGTGCCAGCAGCTTAATGGGCCGGTACAATGAGCAGTTCTTC.

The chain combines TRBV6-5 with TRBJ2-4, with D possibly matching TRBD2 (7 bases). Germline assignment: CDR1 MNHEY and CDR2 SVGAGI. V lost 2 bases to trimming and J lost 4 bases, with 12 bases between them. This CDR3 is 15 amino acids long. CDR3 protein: CASSYIRGAKNIQYF. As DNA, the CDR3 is TGTGCCAGCAGTTACATCCGGGGGGCGAAAAACATTCAGTACTTC.

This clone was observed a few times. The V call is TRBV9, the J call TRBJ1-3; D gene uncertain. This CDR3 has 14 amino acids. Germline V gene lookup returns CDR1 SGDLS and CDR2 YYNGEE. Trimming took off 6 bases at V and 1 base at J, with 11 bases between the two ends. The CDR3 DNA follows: TGTGCCAGCACCACACGGGAATCTGGAAACACCATATATTTT. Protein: CASTTRESGNTIYF. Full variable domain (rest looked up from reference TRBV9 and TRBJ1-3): DSGVTQTPKHLITATGQRVTLRCSPRSGDLSVYWYQQSLDQGLQFLIQYYNGEERAKGNILERFSAQQFPDLHSELNLSSLELGDSALYFCASTTRESGNTIYFGEGSWLTVV.

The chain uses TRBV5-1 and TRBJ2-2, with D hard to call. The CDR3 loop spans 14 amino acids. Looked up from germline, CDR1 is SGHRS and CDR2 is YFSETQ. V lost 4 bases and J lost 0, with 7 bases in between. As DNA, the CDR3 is TGCGCCAGCAGCCCACACCCGAACACCGGGGAGCTGTTTTTT. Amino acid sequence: CASSPHPNTGELFF.

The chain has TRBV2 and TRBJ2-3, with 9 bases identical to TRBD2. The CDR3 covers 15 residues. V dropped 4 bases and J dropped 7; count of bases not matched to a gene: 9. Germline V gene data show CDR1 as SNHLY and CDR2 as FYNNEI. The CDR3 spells CASSGFAGGPNTQYF. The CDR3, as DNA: TGTGCCAGCAGTGGCTTTGCGGGGGGGCCTAATACGCAGTATTTT.

CDR3 sequence reads: CASSLGLAGDEQYF. The CDR3 DNA follows: TGTGCCAGCAGCCTGGGACTAGCGGGAGACGAGCAGTACTTC. This rearrangement joins TRBV9 to TRBJ2-7, with 14 bases matching TRBD2. There are 14 residues in the CDR3. The germline CDR1 and CDR2 sequences are SGDLS and YYNGEE. J gave up 5 bases and V 4 bases, and 2 bases lay outside the gene matches.

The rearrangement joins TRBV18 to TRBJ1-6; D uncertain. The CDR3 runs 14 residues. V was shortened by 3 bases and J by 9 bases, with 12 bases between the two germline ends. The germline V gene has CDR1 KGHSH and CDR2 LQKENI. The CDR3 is CASSPLGGISPLHF. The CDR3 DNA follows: TGTGCCAGCTCACCTTTAGGCGGTATTTCACCCCTCCACTTT.

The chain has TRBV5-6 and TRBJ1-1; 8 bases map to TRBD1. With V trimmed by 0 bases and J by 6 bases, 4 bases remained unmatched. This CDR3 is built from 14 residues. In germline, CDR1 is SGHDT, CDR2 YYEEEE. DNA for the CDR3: TGTGCCAGCAGCTTGGGGTCGACAGGGGCTGAAGCTTTCTTT. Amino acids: CASSLGSTGAEAFF.

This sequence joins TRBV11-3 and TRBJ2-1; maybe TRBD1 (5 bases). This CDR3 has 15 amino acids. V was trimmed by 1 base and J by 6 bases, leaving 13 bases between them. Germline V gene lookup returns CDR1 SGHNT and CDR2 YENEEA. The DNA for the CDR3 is TGTGCCAGCAGCTTAGGGCAGGGTAGTTTCAATGAGCAGTTCTTC. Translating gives CASSLGQGSFNEQFF.

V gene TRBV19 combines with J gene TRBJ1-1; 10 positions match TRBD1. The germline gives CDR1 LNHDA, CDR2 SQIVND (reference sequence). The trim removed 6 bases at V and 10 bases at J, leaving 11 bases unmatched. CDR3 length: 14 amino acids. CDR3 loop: CASRDRGPGFGAFF. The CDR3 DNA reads TGTGCCAGTAGAGACAGGGGGCCAGGTTTTGGAGCTTTCTTT.

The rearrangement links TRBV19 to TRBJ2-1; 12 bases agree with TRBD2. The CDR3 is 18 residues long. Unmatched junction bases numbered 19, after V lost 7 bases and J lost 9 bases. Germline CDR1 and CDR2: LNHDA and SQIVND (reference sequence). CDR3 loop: CASTNPRSSGRAGGEQFF. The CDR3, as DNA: TGTGCCAGTACCAACCCCCGATCTAGCGGGAGGGCCGGGGGTGAGCAGTTCTTC. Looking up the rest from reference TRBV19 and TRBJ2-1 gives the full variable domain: DGGITQSPKYLFRKEGQNVTLSCEQNLNHDAMYWYRQDPGQGLRLIYYSQIVNDFQKGDIAEGYSVSREKKESFPLTVTSAQKNPTAFYLCASTNPRSSGRAGGEQFFGPGTRLTVL.